The TCR beta chain described here comes from a study of blood T cell repertoires in COVID-19. Study-level background: The United States, Italy and Spain supplied acute and convalescent COVID-19 samples. PBMCs, B-cell-depleted T cells, or T cells provided the cDNA or gDNA that made up the material.

The CDR3 contains 13 residues. The germline V and J ends were trimmed by 3 bases and 7 bases, with 13 bases remaining between them. Germline CDR1 is SGHRS and CDR2 is YFSETQ. Source study methods: The authors estimated nucleated cell counts from reference gene primer amplification. The data were produced by immunoSEQ multiplex PCR, yet TCRdb's version contains in-frame clones alone and is incomplete. That table is the source of V, J and clone size, and D and trimming were worked out from the DNA. The table includes approximately 240,000 clones, around 83% detected once. The sequencing input was peripheral blood. The origin of this receptor is a woman aged 40 to 49 who had recovered from COVID-19. This chain links TRBV5-1 with TRBJ1-1; TRBD1 might be the D (5 bases). The CDR3 is CASSSGLRGEAFF. CDR3 nucleotide sequence: TGCGCCAGCAGCTCGGGGCTGCGGGGTGAAGCTTTCTTT.